The subject of this entry is one TCR beta chain. Its cognate antigen is unknown. Sequenced by immunoSEQ multiplex PCR; TCRdb stores in-frame clones only, minus some. The sample consists of approximately 150,000 clones, just over 90% of them appearing once. This sample is part of a study of T cell responses to AZD1222 COVID-19 vaccine. This CDR3 region has 14 residues. Germline CDR1 and CDR2: SGHVS and FQNEAQ. V trimming: 5 bases; J trimming: 4 bases; junction bases outside the gene matches: 4. Study-level findings and limits: Unmutated regions of variants are reportedly targeted by nearly half of spike-specific TCRs. Spike regions recognized by vaccine-associated CD4 TCRs spanned the protein, led by 160-218 and 743-854. Receipt of two AZD1222 doses was followed by a rise in Spike-specific TCR breadth and depth. Donors skewed white British and female; clonal diversity was possibly underestimated.

The chain joins TRBV7-8 to TRBJ2-7, with 11 bases identical to TRBD2. The sequence was collected from an adult in good health. Sequenced here: peripheral blood, sampled on day 0 of AZD1222 vaccination. The CDR3 DNA reads TGTGCCAGCAGCCTTCTAGCGGGGGGATACGAGCAGTACTTC. Translated: CASSLLAGGYEQYF.